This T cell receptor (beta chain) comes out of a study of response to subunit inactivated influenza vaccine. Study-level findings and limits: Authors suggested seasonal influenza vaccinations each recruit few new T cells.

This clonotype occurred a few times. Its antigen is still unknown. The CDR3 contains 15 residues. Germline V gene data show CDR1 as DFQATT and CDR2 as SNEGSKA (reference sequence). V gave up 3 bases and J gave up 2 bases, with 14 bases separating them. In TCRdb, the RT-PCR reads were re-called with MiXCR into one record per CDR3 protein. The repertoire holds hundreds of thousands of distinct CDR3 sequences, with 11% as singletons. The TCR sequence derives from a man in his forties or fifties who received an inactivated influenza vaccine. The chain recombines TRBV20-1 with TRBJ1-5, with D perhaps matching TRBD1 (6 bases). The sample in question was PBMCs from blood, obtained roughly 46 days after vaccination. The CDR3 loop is CSASGTGRGNQPQHF. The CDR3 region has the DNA TGCAGTGCTAGTGGTACAGGGAGGGGCAATCAGCCCCAGCATTTT.